A single sample is the source of the 9 T cell receptor beta chains below, sequenced in a study of human T cells and chemical hapten exposure. Time point denoted: patch test 1, 2 weeks after DPC sensitization. Treatment noted: therapeutic diphenylcyclopropenone sensitization with weekly scalp DPC. Using its own MiXCR run on the RACE reads, TCRdb lists one record per CDR3 protein. The table shows around 380,000 distinct CDR3 sequences, with roughly 4.8% occurring only once. This sample comprised whole blood, obtained in connection with sensitization to the hapten diphenylcyclopropenone (DPC). These receptors were collected from a woman between 45 and 65 years old with alopecia areata. Some clones in this sample may be carry-over from other donors' samples.

This chain connects TRBV20-1 to TRBJ2-3, with unresolved D. Germline-derived CDR1 and CDR2 are DFQATT and SNEGSKA (reference sequence). Trimming stripped 5 bases from V and 5 bases from J, with 5 bases between. The CDR3 loop spans 10 amino acids. CDR3 sequence reads: CSAQIDTQYF. Written as DNA, the CDR3 is TGCAGTGCTCAAATAGATACGCAGTATTTT.

This clonotype has only a few counts. V usage is TRBV7-9 and J usage is TRBJ1-1; possibly TRBD1 for D (5 bases). CDR3 length equals 12 residues. Looked up from germline, CDR1 is SEHNR and CDR2 is FQNEAQ (reference sequence). The V and J ends lost 7 bases and 6 bases respectively, with 12 bases between them. The CDR3 region is CASMRGVAEAFF. The DNA for the CDR3 is TGTGCCAGCATGAGGGGAGTCGCTGAAGCTTTCTTT.

To note about this clonotype: A read error may explain this, as a much larger clone is one base away. This chain connects TRBV4-1 to TRBJ2-6; no reliable D call. Trimming took off 1 base at V and 0 bases at J, with 4 bases between the two ends. Germline V CDR1 and CDR2: MGHRA, YSYEKL. The CDR3 covers 15 residues. CDR3 region: CASSQVLSGANVLTF. The CDR3 region has the DNA TGCGCCAGCAGCCAAGTACTCTCTGGGGCCAACGTCCTGACTTTC.

This clonotype was counted many times. The genes are TRBV6-1 and TRBJ2-7, with D tentatively TRBD1 (5 bases). The CDR3 contains 15 residues. Germline V gene data show CDR1 as MNHNS and CDR2 as SASEGT. Between the trimmed V and J ends, which lost 5 bases and 5 bases, there was a span of 19 bases. The CDR3 is CASSLPTGPYDEQYF. The CDR3 DNA is TGTGCCAGCAGTCTGCCAACAGGCCCTTACGACGAGCAGTACTTC.

The table lists this clonotype with many counts. The CDR3 sequence is CASSSYTYEQYF. In nucleotides, the CDR3 is TGTGCCAGCAGTTCCTACACCTACGAGCAGTACTTC. The chain couples TRBV27 to TRBJ2-7, with D unresolved. CDR3 length equals 12 residues. The V end lost 4 bases, the J end lost 2 bases, and 6 bases lay between the germline ends. The germline CDR1 and CDR2 sequences are MNHEY and SMNVEV (reference sequence).

Ten or more counts support this clonotype. The chain joins TRBV12-3 or TRBV12-4 to TRBJ1-4; 7 bases agree with TRBD1. The CDR3 covers 13 residues. V lost 7 bases and J lost 6; bases outside the gene matches: 5. CDR3 region: CASNRGQDEKLFF. CDR3 DNA sequence: TGTGCCAGCAATAGGGGGCAGGATGAAAAACTGTTTTTT.

This clonotype was found many times. The chain carries TRBV20-1 and TRBJ2-5, with 10 bases identical to TRBD2. V shed 1 base and J 6 bases; nucleotides not matched to a gene: 2. CDR1 DFQATT and CDR2 SNEGSKA come from the germline V gene (reference sequence). CDR3 size: 13 residues. The CDR3 here is CSARGTSGQTQYF. The CDR3 DNA follows: TGCAGTGCTAGAGGGACTAGCGGACAGACCCAGTACTTC.

This clonotype has ten or more counts. This sequence joins TRBV4-1 and TRBJ1-4; 9 bases fit TRBD1. V shed 3 bases, J shed 4 bases, and the junction held 3 bases outside the gene matches. The germline CDR1 and CDR2 sequences are MGHRA and YSYEKL. CDR3 length equals 15 residues. The CDR3 loop reads CASSQGTGINEKLFF. In nucleotides, the CDR3 is TGCGCCAGCAGCCAGGGGACAGGGATTAATGAAAAACTGTTTTTT.

This clonotype was observed a handful of times. This chain links TRBV20-1 with TRBJ2-3; TRBD2 aligns across 12 bases. The CDR3 loop spans 17 amino acids. Germline V gene lookup returns CDR1 DFQATT and CDR2 SNEGSKA (reference sequence). With 0 bases clipped from V and 3 bases from J, the junction kept 7 bases outside the gene matches. Written as DNA, the CDR3 is TGCAGTGCTAGAGATTTCAGACTAGCGGGAGCTACAGATACGCAGTATTTT. Its translation: CSARDFRLAGATDTQYF.